This entry lists 5 T cell receptor beta chains sequenced from one sample in a study of blood T cells in healthy people across ages. It was with a sample-barcoded 5' primer and a J-beta primer mix that a second PCR of about 6 to 12 cycles was run. TCRdb recomputed calls from the 5' RACE reads with MiXCR, one row per CDR3 protein. The sample shows roughly 800,000 distinct CDR3 sequences, about 55% of them seen only once. The specimen sequenced was blood. The receptors here all came from a man older than 75 in good health.

V gene TRBV6-5 combines with J gene TRBJ1-1; 7 positions agree with TRBD1. Germline V gene data show CDR1 as MNHEY and CDR2 as SVGAGI. The trim removed 6 bases at V and 0 bases at J, leaving 10 bases unmatched. The CDR3 extends over 16 amino acids. The CDR3 spells CASSRQGSKMNTEAFF. CDR3 in DNA: TGTGCCAGCAGCAGACAGGGCTCTAAGATGAACACTGAAGCTTTCTTT.

The chain couples TRBV28 to TRBJ2-7, with 9 bases that match TRBD1. The J call may be wrong; the DNA end is better matched by TRBJ2-4. The CDR3 loop spans 15 amino acids. Germline V gene sequence: CDR1 MDHEN, CDR2 SYDVKM. CDR3: CASSWAQGAGDIQYF. The CDR3 region has the DNA TGTGCCAGCAGTTGGGCACAGGGGGCCGGGGACATTCAGTACTTC.

This chain links TRBV5-1 with TRBJ2-4; weak D call: TRBD1 (6 bases). The closer fit of TRBJ2-7 to the DNA end suggests the J call may be wrong. The length of the CDR3 is 15 residues. Germline assignment: CDR1 SGHRS and CDR2 YFSETQ. DNA of the CDR3: TGCGCCAGCAGCAGGGGAGACAGGTGGTCCGACGAGCAGTACTTC. Its protein is CASSRGDRWSDEQYF.

The CDR3 reads CSASLGASTEAFF. The DNA for the CDR3 is TGCAGTGCTAGCCTGGGTGCGAGCACTGAAGCTTTCTTT. The chain is built from TRBV20-1 and TRBJ1-1; D not certain. Trimming removed 3 bases from V and 4 bases from J, with 12 bases in between. The CDR3 consists of 13 residues. The V gene's germline CDR1 is DFQATT and CDR2 SNEGSKA (reference sequence).

In its sample, this clonotype was seen a few times. The chain joins TRBV7-3 to TRBJ2-3; TRBD2 is a possible D gene (5 bases). Germline lookup yields CDR1 SGHTA and CDR2 FQGTGA. V lost 5 bases and J lost 3, with 18 bases in between. The CDR3 runs 16 residues. In nucleotides, the CDR3 is TGTGCCAGCAGCCCAAGAGCGGAGCGCCGAACAGATACGCAGTATTTT. Translated, it gives CASSPRAERRTDTQYF.